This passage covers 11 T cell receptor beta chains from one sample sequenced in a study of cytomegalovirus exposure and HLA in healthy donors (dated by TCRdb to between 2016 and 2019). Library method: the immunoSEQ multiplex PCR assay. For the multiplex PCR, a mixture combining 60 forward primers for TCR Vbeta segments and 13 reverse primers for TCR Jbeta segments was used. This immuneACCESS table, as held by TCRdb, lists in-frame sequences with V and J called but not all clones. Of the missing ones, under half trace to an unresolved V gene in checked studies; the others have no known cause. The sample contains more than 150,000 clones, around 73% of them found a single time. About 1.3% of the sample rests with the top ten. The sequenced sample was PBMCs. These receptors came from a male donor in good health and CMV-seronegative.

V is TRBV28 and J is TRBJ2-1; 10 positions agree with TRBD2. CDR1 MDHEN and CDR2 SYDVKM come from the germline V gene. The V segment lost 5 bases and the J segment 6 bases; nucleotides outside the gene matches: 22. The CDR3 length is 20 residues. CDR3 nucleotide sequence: TGTGCCAGCAGTACCAAGGTAGGGCTAGCGGGAGTACAGGTTGCCAATGAGCAGTTCTTC. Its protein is CASSTKVGLAGVQVANEQFF.

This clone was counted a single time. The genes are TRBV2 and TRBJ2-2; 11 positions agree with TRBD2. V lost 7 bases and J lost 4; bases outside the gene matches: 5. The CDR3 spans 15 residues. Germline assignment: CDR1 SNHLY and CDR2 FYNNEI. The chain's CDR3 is CASTGLADITGELFF. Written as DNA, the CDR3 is TGTGCCAGCACGGGACTAGCGGACATCACCGGGGAGCTGTTTTTT.

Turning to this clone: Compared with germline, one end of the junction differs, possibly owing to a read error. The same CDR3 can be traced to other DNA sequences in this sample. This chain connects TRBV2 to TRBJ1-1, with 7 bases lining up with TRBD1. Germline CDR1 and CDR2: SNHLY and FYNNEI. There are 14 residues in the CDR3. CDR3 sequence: CASSDTGANTEAFF. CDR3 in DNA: TGTGCCAGCAGCGATACAGGGGCGAACACTGAAGCCTTCTTT.

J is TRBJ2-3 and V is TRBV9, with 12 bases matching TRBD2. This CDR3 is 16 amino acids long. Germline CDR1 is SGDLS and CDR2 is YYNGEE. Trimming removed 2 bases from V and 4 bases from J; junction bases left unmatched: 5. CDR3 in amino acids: CASSVLLAGGPDTQYF. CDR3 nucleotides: TGTGCCAGCAGCGTGCTCCTAGCGGGGGGGCCAGATACGCAGTATTTT. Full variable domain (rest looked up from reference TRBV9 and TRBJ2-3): DSGVTQTPKHLITATGQRVTLRCSPRSGDLSVYWYQQSLDQGLQFLIQYYNGEERAKGNILERFSAQQFPDLHSELNLSSLELGDSALYFCASSVLLAGGPDTQYFGPGTRLTVL.

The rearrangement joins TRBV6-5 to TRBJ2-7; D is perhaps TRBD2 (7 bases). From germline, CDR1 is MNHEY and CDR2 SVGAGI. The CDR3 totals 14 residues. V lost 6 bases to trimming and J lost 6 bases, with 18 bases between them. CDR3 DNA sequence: TGTGCCAGCAGCCAGGACGGGGGGCCAGCCGAGCAGTACTTC. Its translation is CASSQDGGPAEQYF.

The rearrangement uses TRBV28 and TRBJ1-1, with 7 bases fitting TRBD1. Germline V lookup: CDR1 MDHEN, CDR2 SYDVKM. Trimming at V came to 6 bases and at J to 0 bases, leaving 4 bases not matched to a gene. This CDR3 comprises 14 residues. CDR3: CASRVTGMNTEAFF. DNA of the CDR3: TGTGCCAGCAGAGTGACAGGGATGAACACTGAAGCTTTCTTT.

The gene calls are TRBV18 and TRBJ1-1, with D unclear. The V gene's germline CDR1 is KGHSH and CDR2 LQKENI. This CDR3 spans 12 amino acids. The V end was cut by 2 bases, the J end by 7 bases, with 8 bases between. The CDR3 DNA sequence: TGTGCCAGCTCACCATCGGGGAATGAAGCTTTCTTT. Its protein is CASSPSGNEAFF. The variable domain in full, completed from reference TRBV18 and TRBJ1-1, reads NAGVMQNPRHLVRRRGQEARLRCSPMKGHSHVYWYRQLPEEGLKFMVYLQKENIIDESGMPKERFSAEFPKEGPSILRIQQVVRGDSAAYFCASSPSGNEAFFGQGTRLTVV.

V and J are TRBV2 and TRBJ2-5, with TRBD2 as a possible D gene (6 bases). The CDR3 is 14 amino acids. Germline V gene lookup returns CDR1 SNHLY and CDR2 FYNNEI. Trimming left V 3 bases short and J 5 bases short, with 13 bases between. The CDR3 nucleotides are TGTGCCAGCAGTGAGATCGCGGGGTGGGAGACCCAGTACTTC. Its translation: CASSEIAGWETQYF. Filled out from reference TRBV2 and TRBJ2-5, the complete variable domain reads EPEVTQTPSHQVTQMGQEVILRCVPISNHLYFYWYRQILGQKVEFLVSFYNNEISEKSEIFDDQFSVERPDGSNFTLKIRSTKLEDSAMYFCASSEIAGWETQYFGPGTRLLVL.

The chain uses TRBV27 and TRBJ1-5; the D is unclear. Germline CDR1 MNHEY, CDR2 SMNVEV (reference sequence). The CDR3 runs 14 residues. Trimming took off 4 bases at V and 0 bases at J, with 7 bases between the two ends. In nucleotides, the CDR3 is TGTGCCAGCAGTTGGGCCTATAGCAATCAGCCCCAGCATTTT. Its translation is CASSWAYSNQPQHF.

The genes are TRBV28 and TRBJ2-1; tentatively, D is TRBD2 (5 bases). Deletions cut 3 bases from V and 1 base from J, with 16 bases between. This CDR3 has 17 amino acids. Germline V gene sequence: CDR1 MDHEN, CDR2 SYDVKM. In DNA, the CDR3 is TGTGCCAGCAGTTTCTCCGGTGCTCGCGGGTCCTACAATGAGCAGTTCTTC. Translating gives CASSFSGARGSYNEQFF.

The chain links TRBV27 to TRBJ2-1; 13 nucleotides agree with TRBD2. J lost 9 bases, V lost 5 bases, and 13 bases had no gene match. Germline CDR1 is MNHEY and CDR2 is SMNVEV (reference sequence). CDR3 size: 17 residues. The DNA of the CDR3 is TGTGCCAGCAGTCCACGACTAGCGGGGGGCCTGGGGGGTGAGCAGTTCTTC. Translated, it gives CASSPRLAGGLGGEQFF.